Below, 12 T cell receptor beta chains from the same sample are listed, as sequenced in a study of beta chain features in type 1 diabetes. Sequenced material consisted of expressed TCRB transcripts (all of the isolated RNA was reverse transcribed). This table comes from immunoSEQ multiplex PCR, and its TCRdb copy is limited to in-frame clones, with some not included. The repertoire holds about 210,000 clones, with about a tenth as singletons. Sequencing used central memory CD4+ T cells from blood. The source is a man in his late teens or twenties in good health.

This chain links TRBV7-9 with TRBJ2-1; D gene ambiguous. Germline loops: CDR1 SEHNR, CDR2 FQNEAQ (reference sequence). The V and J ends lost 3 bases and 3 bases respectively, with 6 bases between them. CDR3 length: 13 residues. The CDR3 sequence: CASSFGIYNEQFF. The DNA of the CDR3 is TGTGCCAGCAGCTTTGGAATCTACAATGAGCAGTTCTTC.

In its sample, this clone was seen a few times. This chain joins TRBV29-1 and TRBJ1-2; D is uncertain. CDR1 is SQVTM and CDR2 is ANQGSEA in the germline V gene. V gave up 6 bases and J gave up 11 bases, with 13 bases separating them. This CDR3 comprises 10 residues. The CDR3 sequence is CSVTGPSYTF. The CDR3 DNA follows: TGCAGCGTCACCGGGCCCTCGTACACCTTC. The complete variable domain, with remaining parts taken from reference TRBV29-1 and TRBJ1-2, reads SAVISQKPSRDICQRGTSLTIQCQVDSQVTMMFWYRQQPGQSLTLIATANQGSEATYESGFVIDKFPISRPNLTFSTLTVSNMSPEDSSIYLCSVTGPSYTFGSGTRLTVV.

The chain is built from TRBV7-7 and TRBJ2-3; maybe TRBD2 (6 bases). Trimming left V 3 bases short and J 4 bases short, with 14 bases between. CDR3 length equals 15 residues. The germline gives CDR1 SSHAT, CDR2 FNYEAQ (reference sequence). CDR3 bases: TGTGCCAGCAGCTTTGGGACTTCTGGAGCAGATACGCAGTATTTT. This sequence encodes CASSFGTSGADTQYF.

This chain's CDR3 is CASSPGGVSYEQYF. For the CDR3, the DNA is TGCGCCAGCAGCCCAGGAGGAGTCTCCTACGAGCAGTACTTC. The V gene is TRBV5-1, the J gene TRBJ2-7; D is perhaps TRBD2 (5 bases). This CDR3 contains 14 residues. CDR1 is SGHRS and CDR2 is YFSETQ in the germline V gene. The V end lost 4 bases, the J end lost 0 bases, and 11 bases lay between the germline ends. Together with reference TRBV5-1 and TRBJ2-7, the CDR3 gives the full variable domain: KAGVTQTPRYLIKTRGQQVTLSCSPISGHRSVSWYQQTPGQGLQFLFEYFSETQRNKGNFPGRFSGRQFSNSRSEMNVSTLELGDSALYLCASSPGGVSYEQYFGPGTRLTVT.

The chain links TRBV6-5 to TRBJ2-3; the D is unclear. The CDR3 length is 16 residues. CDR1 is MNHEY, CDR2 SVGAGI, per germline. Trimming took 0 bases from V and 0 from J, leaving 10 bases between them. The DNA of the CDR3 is TGTGCCAGCAGTTACTCGTTCCCAGTGAGCACAGATACGCAGTATTTT. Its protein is CASSYSFPVSTDTQYF.

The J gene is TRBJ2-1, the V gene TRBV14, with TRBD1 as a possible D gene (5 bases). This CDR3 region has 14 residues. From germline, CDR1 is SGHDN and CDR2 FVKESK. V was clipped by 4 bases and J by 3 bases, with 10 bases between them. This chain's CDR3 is CASSRSRVYNEQFF. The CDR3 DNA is TGTGCCAGCAGCCGCTCCAGGGTCTACAATGAGCAGTTCTTC. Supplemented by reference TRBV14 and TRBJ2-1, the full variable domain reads EAGVTQFPSHSVIEKGQTVTLRCDPISGHDNLYWYRRVMGKEIKFLLHFVKESKQDESGMPNNRFLAERTGGTYSTLKVQPAELEDSGVYFCASSRSRVYNEQFFGPGTRLTVL.

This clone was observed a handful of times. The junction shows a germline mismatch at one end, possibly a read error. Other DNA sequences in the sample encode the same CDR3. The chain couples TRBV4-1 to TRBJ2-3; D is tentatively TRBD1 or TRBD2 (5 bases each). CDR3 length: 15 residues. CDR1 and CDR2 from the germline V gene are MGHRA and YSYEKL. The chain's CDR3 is CASSQEGEGPDTQYF. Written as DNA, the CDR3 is TGTGCCAGCAGCCAAGAAGGTGAGGGGCCAGATACGCAGTATTTT.

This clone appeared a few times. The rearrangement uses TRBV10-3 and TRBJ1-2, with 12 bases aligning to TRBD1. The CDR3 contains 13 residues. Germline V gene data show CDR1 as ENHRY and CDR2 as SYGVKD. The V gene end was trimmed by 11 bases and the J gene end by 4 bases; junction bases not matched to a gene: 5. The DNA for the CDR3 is TGTGCCGCCCAGGGACAGGGGGCCTATGGCTACACCTTC. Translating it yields CAAQGQGAYGYTF.

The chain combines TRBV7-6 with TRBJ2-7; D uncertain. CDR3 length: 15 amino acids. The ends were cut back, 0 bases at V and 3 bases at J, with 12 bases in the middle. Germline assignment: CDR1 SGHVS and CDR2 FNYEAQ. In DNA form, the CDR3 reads TGTGCCAGCAGCTTAGCTGACGGCAGTTACTACGAGCAGTACTTC. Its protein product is CASSLADGSYYEQYF.

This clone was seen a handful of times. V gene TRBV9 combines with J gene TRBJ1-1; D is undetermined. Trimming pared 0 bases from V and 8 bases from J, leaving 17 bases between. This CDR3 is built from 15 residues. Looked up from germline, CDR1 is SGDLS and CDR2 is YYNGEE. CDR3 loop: CASSVARDIRMEAFF. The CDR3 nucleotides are TGTGCCAGCAGCGTAGCTAGAGACATTCGTATGGAAGCTTTCTTT.

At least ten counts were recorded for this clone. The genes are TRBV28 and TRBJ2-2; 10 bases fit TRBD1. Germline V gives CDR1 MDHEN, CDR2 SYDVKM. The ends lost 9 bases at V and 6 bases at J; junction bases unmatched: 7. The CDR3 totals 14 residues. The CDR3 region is CASWDRGRAGELFF. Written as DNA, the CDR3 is TGTGCCAGTTGGGACAGGGGTCGTGCCGGGGAGCTGTTTTTT.

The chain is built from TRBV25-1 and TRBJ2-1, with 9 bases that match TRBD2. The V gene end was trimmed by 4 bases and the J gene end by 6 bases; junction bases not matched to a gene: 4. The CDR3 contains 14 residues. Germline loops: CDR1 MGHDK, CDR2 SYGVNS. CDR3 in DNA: TGTGCCAGCAGTGCCCATAGCGGGAGCAATGAGCAGTTCTTC. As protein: CASSAHSGSNEQFF.